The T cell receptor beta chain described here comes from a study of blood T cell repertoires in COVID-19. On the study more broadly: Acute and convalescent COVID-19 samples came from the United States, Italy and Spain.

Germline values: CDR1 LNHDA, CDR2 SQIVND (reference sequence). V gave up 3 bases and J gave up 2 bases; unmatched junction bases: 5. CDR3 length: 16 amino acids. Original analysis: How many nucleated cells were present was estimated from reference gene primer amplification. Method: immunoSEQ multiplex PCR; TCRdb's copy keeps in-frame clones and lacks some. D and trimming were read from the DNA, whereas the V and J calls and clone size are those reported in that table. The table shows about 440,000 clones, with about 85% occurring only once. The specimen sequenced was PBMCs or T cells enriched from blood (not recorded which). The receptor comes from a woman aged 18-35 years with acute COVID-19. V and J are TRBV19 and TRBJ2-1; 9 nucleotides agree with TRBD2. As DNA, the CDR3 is TGTGCCAGTAGTATGGATAGCGGGGGCCCCTACAATGAGCAGTTCTTC. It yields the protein CASSMDSGGPYNEQFF.